A single sample gave rise to the 9 T cell receptor beta chains below, sequenced in a study of cytomegalovirus exposure and HLA in healthy donors. Researchers ran the PCR with 60 Vbeta and 13 Jbeta primers. Libraries were prepared by immunoSEQ multiplex PCR; TCRdb keeps only in-frame clonotypes and omits some of them. This table has about 80,000 clones, around 60% appearing once. Sequenced sample: PBMCs. The receptors were sampled from a male donor in good health and CMV-seropositive.

The chain carries TRBV6-7 and TRBJ1-1; 8 bases are shared with TRBD1. TRBV6-7 is flagged as an ORF with uncertain function. The CDR3 is 12 amino acids. The V gene end was trimmed by 5 bases and the J gene end by 8 bases; junction bases not matched to a gene: 4. Here the CDR3 reads CASSQTGEEAFF. The DNA of the CDR3 is TGTGCCAGCAGTCAGACAGGGGAGGAAGCTTTCTTT.

The chain carries TRBV5-1 and TRBJ2-3, with 10 bases aligning to TRBD2. This CDR3 has 14 amino acids. Trimming at V came to 4 bases and at J to 3 bases, leaving 2 bases not matched to a gene. Germline V lookup: CDR1 SGHRS, CDR2 YFSETQ. The DNA of the CDR3 is TGCGCCAGCAGCCCGGGACTAGCGACAGATACGCAGTATTTT. Translated: CASSPGLATDTQYF. The full variable domain, with the rest looked up from reference TRBV5-1 and TRBJ2-3, is KAGVTQTPRYLIKTRGQQVTLSCSPISGHRSVSWYQQTPGQGLQFLFEYFSETQRNKGNFPGRFSGRQFSNSRSEMNVSTLELGDSALYLCASSPGLATDTQYFGPGTRLTVL.

V gene TRBV28 combines with J gene TRBJ2-3, with D tentatively TRBD1 (6 bases). There are 13 residues in the CDR3. Germline values: CDR1 MDHEN, CDR2 SYDVKM. Trimming removed 6 bases at V and 0 bases at J, with 7 bases between. The CDR3 is CASRDSSTDTQYF. The CDR3 DNA sequence: TGTGCCAGCAGGGACAGTAGCACAGATACGCAGTATTTT.

The chain uses TRBV5-4 and TRBJ2-7, with TRBD2 identical over 14 bases. Germline loops: CDR1 SGHNT, CDR2 YYREEE (reference sequence). This CDR3 is 18 amino acids long. Losses at the gene ends were 5 bases for V and 7 bases for J; bases not matched to a gene: 17. Here the CDR3 DNA reads TGTGCCAGCAGGGCCGGGACTAGCGGGAGTACGGGGCCGGGAGAGCAGTACTTC. Translation: CASRAGTSGSTGPGEQYF.

CDR3 in amino acids: CASSPGTSYEQYF. CDR3 DNA: TGTGCCAGCAGTCCTGGGACTTCCTACGAGCAGTACTTC. V and J are TRBV28 and TRBJ2-7; TRBD2 might be the D (6 bases). From germline, CDR1 is MDHEN and CDR2 SYDVKM. This CDR3 contains 13 residues. V dropped 5 bases and J dropped 1 base, with 9 bases sitting between them.

The chain carries TRBV19 and TRBJ2-3; 12 nucleotides match TRBD2. The CDR3 totals 15 residues. The trim removed 3 bases at V and 6 bases at J, leaving 4 bases unmatched. Germline values: CDR1 LNHDA, CDR2 SQIVND (reference sequence). CDR3: CASSIPTSGGDTQYF. In DNA form, the CDR3 reads TGTGCCAGTAGTATTCCGACTAGCGGGGGTGATACGCAGTATTTT. Complete variable domain (other parts from reference TRBV19 and TRBJ2-3): DGGITQSPKYLFRKEGQNVTLSCEQNLNHDAMYWYRQDPGQGLRLIYYSQIVNDFQKGDIAEGYSVSREKKESFPLTVTSAQKNPTAFYLCASSIPTSGGDTQYFGPGTRLTVL.

The chain has TRBV9 and TRBJ1-5, with D perhaps TRBD1 (6 bases). The CDR3 is 15 amino acids. Germline values: CDR1 SGDLS, CDR2 YYNGEE. The V end lost 3 bases, the J end lost 0 bases, and 10 bases lay between the germline ends. The CDR3 DNA is TGTGCCAGCAGCGCAGGGGAGATTAGCAATCAGCCCCAGCATTTT. Translation gives CASSAGEISNQPQHF.

The rearrangement links TRBV6-5 to TRBJ1-6; D possibly corresponds to TRBD1 (6 bases). Germline values: CDR1 MNHEY, CDR2 SVGAGI. V lost 0 bases to trimming and J lost 10 bases, with 16 bases between them. The CDR3 totals 16 residues. CDR3 residues: CASSYSNRGAVSPLHF. The CDR3 DNA sequence: TGTGCCAGCAGTTACTCGAATCGGGGGGCGGTCTCACCCCTCCACTTT.

The V call is TRBV9, the J call TRBJ2-1, with D possibly matching TRBD1 (6 bases). The length of the CDR3 is 16 residues. Germline lookup yields CDR1 SGDLS and CDR2 YYNGEE. V was shortened by 0 bases and J by 3 bases, with 13 bases between the two germline ends. CDR3 nucleotides: TGTGCCAGCAGCGTAGCCCAGGGGAGTAGCTACAATGAGCAGTTCTTC. It translates to CASSVAQGSSYNEQFF.